The 26 T cell receptor beta chains given below trace back to one sample, sequenced in a study of blood T cell repertoires in COVID-19. The method was immunoSEQ multiplex PCR; TCRdb's version includes in-frame clones alone and lacks a portion of them. Of over 80,000 clones listed, more than 85% were seen once; the top ten hold over 1.5%. Material: peripheral blood. The receptors stem from a man aged 60 to 69 with acute or convalescent COVID-19.

V gene TRBV3-1 (or the pseudogene TRBV3-2) combines with J gene TRBJ2-2, with D hard to call. V dropped 0 bases and J dropped 2 bases, with 4 bases sitting between them. CDR3 size: 14 residues. The germline CDR1 and CDR2 sequences are LGHDT and YNNKEL (reference sequence). CDR3 DNA sequence: TGTGCCAGCAGCCAAGACGGTAACACCGGGGAGCTGTTTTTT. This sequence encodes CASSQDGNTGELFF.

This rearrangement joins TRBV19 to TRBJ1-5; D ambiguous. The germline CDR1 and CDR2 sequences are LNHDA and SQIVND (reference sequence). This CDR3 is built from 13 residues. The ends were cut back, 3 bases at V and 6 bases at J, with 9 bases in the middle. The CDR3 reads CASSIDRGQPQHF. The CDR3 DNA reads as TGTGCCAGTAGTATTGACCGCGGTCAGCCCCAGCATTTT.

The rearrangement joins TRBV13 to TRBJ2-7; 12 bases fit TRBD2. Trimming removed 4 bases from V and 0 bases from J; junction bases left unmatched: 1. The germline CDR1 and CDR2 sequences are PRHDT and FYEKMQ (reference sequence). The CDR3 consists of 15 residues. In DNA, the CDR3 is TGTGCCAGCAGCTCTAGCGGGAGGGCCTCCTACGAGCAGTACTTC. Residues: CASSSSGRASYEQYF.

The chain is built from TRBV6-2 or TRBV6-3 and TRBJ1-1; the D gene is possibly TRBD1 (5 bases). V lost 0 bases to trimming and J lost 5 bases, with 16 bases between them. The CDR3 spans 16 residues. Germline V gene data show CDR1 as MNHEY and CDR2 as SVGEGT. CDR3 region: CASSYSIGEERTEAFF. DNA for the CDR3: TGTGCCAGCAGTTACTCGATAGGGGAGGAGAGGACTGAAGCTTTCTTT.

This sequence joins TRBV21-1 and TRBJ1-1; TRBD1 is the table's D call and was not checked against the DNA. TRBV21-1 is a pseudogene locus. This CDR3 region has 15 residues. The CDR3 region is CASIGTGFCGTEAFF. CDR3 nucleotides: TGTGCCAGCATAGGGACAGGTTTTTGCGGCACTGAAGCTTTCTTT.

The chain links TRBV28 to TRBJ1-1, with D hard to call. Looked up from germline, CDR1 is MDHEN and CDR2 is SYDVKM. Trimming cost V 9 bases and J 4 bases, with 9 bases left between them. CDR3 length equals 11 residues. CDR3: CASLGGTEAFF. DNA for the CDR3: TGTGCCAGTCTCGGTGGCACTGAAGCTTTCTTT. The variable domain in full, completed from reference TRBV28 and TRBJ1-1, reads DVKVTQSSRYLVKRTGEKVFLECVQDMDHENMFWYRQDPGLGLRLIYFSYDVKMKEKGDIPEGYSVSREKKERFSLILESASTNQTSMYLCASLGGTEAFFGQGTRLTVV.

The chain uses TRBV5-6 and TRBJ1-2; tentatively, D is TRBD1 (6 bases). V lost 5 bases, J lost 3 bases, and 11 bases lay in between. This CDR3 is built from 13 residues. CDR1 and CDR2 from the germline V gene are SGHDT and YYEEEE. The chain's CDR3 is CASSPNRDYGYTF. For the CDR3, the DNA is TGTGCCAGCAGTCCGAACAGGGACTATGGCTACACCTTC.

CDR3 in DNA: TGCGCCAGCAGCTTGGTGGTAGCGGGAAGCAATGAGCAGTTCTTC. It encodes CASSLVVAGSNEQFF. The V call is TRBV5-1, the J call TRBJ2-1, with TRBD2 matching over 8 bases. The V and J ends lost 0 bases and 6 bases, in that order; junction bases with no gene match: 5. This CDR3 spans 15 amino acids. Germline V lookup: CDR1 SGHRS, CDR2 YFSETQ.

The chain is built from TRBV4-3 and TRBJ2-2, with 9 bases lining up with TRBD2. Germline-derived CDR1 and CDR2 are LGHNA and YSLEER. This CDR3 has 13 residues. The junction had 2 bases not matched to a gene; V was cut back by 5 bases and J by 7 bases. The CDR3 DNA reads TGCGCCAGCAGCAGCGGGAGGATCGGGGAGCTGTTTTTT. It encodes CASSSGRIGELFF.

This clone showed up just once. This chain uses TRBV7-2 with TRBJ1-5; D is perhaps TRBD1 (6 bases). CDR1 and CDR2 (germline): SGHTA, FQGNSA. The CDR3 is 14 amino acids. The V end lost 2 bases, the J end lost 2 bases, and 7 bases lay between the germline ends. CDR3 protein: CASSLPGGNQPQHF. CDR3 DNA: TGTGCCAGCAGCTTACCAGGGGGCAATCAGCCCCAGCATTTT.

J is TRBJ2-1 and V is TRBV18, with TRBD2 as a possible D gene (5 bases). In germline, CDR1 is KGHSH, CDR2 LQKENI. The V end was cut by 3 bases, the J end by 5 bases, with 23 bases between. The CDR3 is 18 amino acids. The CDR3 loop is CASSPVTGFGRRDNEQFF. DNA for the CDR3: TGTGCCAGCTCACCGGTTACGGGATTCGGCCGAAGGGACAATGAGCAGTTCTTC.

The CDR3 loop reads CASSRGGQETQYF. The CDR3 DNA sequence: TGTGCCAGCAGCCGCGGAGGCCAAGAGACCCAGTACTTC. The gene calls are TRBV11-3 and TRBJ2-5; tentatively, D is TRBD2 (5 bases). The CDR3 totals 13 residues. V lost 5 bases to trimming and J lost 1 base, with 8 bases between them. Germline-derived CDR1 and CDR2 are SGHNT and YENEEA.

The chain couples TRBV1 to TRBJ2-1; whether TRBD2, the table's D call, matches the DNA was not checked. TRBV1 is designated a pseudogene. This CDR3 has 18 residues. This chain's CDR3 is CTSSSPGLARSSYNEQFF. The CDR3 DNA reads as TGCACCAGCAGCTCACCGGGACTAGCGAGGAGCTCCTACAATGAGCAGTTCTTC.

The gene calls are TRBV21-1 and TRBJ2-1; TRBD2 reflects the table's D call only, with no check against the DNA. TRBV21-1 corresponds to a pseudogene. The CDR3 is 18 amino acids. CDR3: CASSKGGSGRGPYNEQFF. CDR3 sequence (DNA): TGTGCCAGCAGCAAAGGCGGTAGCGGGAGGGGGCCCTACAATGAGCAGTTCTTC.

The V and J genes are TRBV7-9 and TRBJ2-3, with a weak D call TRBD1 (5 bases). CDR3 length: 15 residues. Between the trimmed V and J ends, which lost 5 bases and 0 bases, there was a span of 12 bases. The germline CDR1 and CDR2 sequences are SEHNR and FQNEAQ (reference sequence). CDR3 coding DNA: TGTGCCAGCAGCCGGTCGCGGACAAGCACAGATACGCAGTATTTT. Residues: CASSRSRTSTDTQYF.

This rearrangement joins TRBV18 to TRBJ2-1, with D possibly TRBD1 on 6 matching bases. CDR3 length: 17 amino acids. Germline CDR1 KGHSH, CDR2 LQKENI. V was cut by 3 bases and J by 4 bases, with 19 bases left in between. The CDR3 region has the DNA TGTGCCAGCTCACCCAGGGGCTTGGACAGAGAATACAATGAGCAGTTCTTC. It translates to CASSPRGLDREYNEQFF.

The chain carries TRBV19 and TRBJ2-7, with TRBD1 matching over 10 bases. The CDR3 loop spans 14 amino acids. With V trimmed by 5 bases and J by 4 bases, 5 bases remained unmatched. Germline CDR1 LNHDA, CDR2 SQIVND (reference sequence). CDR3 in DNA: TGTGCCAGTAGTTTCGGACAGGGGGGGTACGAGCAGTACTTC. Amino acids: CASSFGQGGYEQYF.

The chain joins TRBV7-8 to TRBJ1-6; 8 bases map to TRBD1. The CDR3 runs to 15 residues. Germline V gene lookup returns CDR1 SGHVS and CDR2 FQNEAQ. The ends lost 4 bases at V and 10 bases at J; junction bases unmatched: 9. CDR3 region: CASSSKTGDGSPLHF. The CDR3 nucleotides read TGTGCCAGCAGCTCCAAGACAGGGGATGGGTCACCCCTCCACTTT.

The chain has TRBV3-1 (or the pseudogene TRBV3-2) and TRBJ1-4; TRBD1 matches at 8 bases. There are 15 residues in the CDR3. With V trimmed by 4 bases and J by 7 bases, 8 bases remained unmatched. Germline CDR1 is LGHDT and CDR2 is YNNKEL (reference sequence). CDR3 region: CASSRWDRKGEKLFF. DNA of the CDR3: TGTGCCAGCAGCCGATGGGACAGGAAGGGTGAAAAACTGTTTTTT.

V gene TRBV19 combines with J gene TRBJ2-1; 8 bases agree with TRBD2. V lost 6 bases, J lost 10 bases, and 14 bases stayed unmatched. The CDR3 is 15 amino acids. Germline V CDR1 and CDR2: LNHDA, SQIVND (reference sequence). In DNA, the CDR3 is TGTGCCAGTAGCTCTTCCGGGACTAGTGTGCGGGAGCAGTTCTTC. Translating it yields CASSSSGTSVREQFF.

The chain uses TRBV18 and TRBJ2-1; 11 nucleotides match TRBD2. This CDR3 contains 16 residues. CDR1 and CDR2 (germline): KGHSH, LQKENI. V lost 6 bases, J lost 4 bases, and 8 bases stayed unmatched. The CDR3 DNA reads TGTGCCAGCTCTGGGCTAGCGGGGGGCCCATACAATGAGCAGTTCTTC. Translated: CASSGLAGGPYNEQFF.

There are a few counts of this clone. The chain carries TRBV6-5 and TRBJ2-7; TRBD1 is a possible D gene (5 bases). Trimming removed 6 bases at V and 6 bases at J, with 12 bases between. Germline V CDR1 and CDR2: MNHEY, SVGAGI. This CDR3 comprises 12 residues. The CDR3 sequence is CASRDTIGEQYF. In nucleotides, the CDR3 is TGTGCCAGCAGGGACACAATCGGCGAGCAGTACTTC.

The V call is TRBV9, the J call TRBJ2-7; 7 nucleotides line up with TRBD2. CDR1 is SGDLS and CDR2 is YYNGEE in the germline V gene. V trimming: 0 bases; J trimming: 4 bases; junction bases outside the gene matches: 4. The CDR3 loop spans 14 amino acids. This chain's CDR3 is CASSVAGGGYEQYF. The CDR3 DNA is TGTGCCAGCAGCGTAGCGGGAGGTGGGTACGAGCAGTACTTC.

V and J are TRBV5-5 and TRBJ1-5; the D gene is possibly TRBD1 (6 bases). Trimming stripped 1 base from V and 4 bases from J, with 12 bases between. Germline V CDR1 and CDR2: SGHKS, YYEKEE (reference sequence). This CDR3 region has 15 residues. The CDR3 region is CASSLQGRLNQPQHF. The CDR3 coding sequence is TGTGCCAGCAGCTTGCAGGGGCGTTTGAATCAGCCCCAGCATTTT.

The V gene is TRBV29-1, the J gene TRBJ1-5, with D unresolved. Between the trimmed V and J ends, which lost 4 bases and 8 bases, there was a span of 12 bases. The CDR3 extends over 12 amino acids. Germline lookup yields CDR1 SQVTM and CDR2 ANQGSEA. The CDR3 DNA follows: TGCAGCGTTGGGGATGAGGGTAAGCCCCAGCATTTT. Translated, it gives CSVGDEGKPQHF.

The gene calls are TRBV14 and TRBJ1-1; D may be TRBD1 (6 bases). The length of the CDR3 is 16 residues. Per the germline V gene, CDR1 is SGHDN and CDR2 is FVKESK. With 0 bases removed from V and 2 bases from J, the gap between germline ends came to 13 bases. The CDR3 DNA sequence: TGTGCCAGCAGCCAAGATTGGGGGCAGGTTAACACTGAAGCTTTCTTT. This codes for CASSQDWGQVNTEAFF.